Each of the 24 T cell receptor beta chains below was sequenced from the same sample in a study of T cells after yellow fever vaccination. In TCRdb, the 5' RACE reads were re-called with MiXCR into one record per CDR3 protein. In the table there are some 600,000 distinct CDR3 sequences, about a sixth of which are singletons. The sample in question was PBMCs, obtained less than 6 days after the first yellow fever vaccination. The receptors were gathered from a man aged 18 to 29 who received the YFV17D yellow fever vaccine.

This clonotype has only a few counts. This chain uses TRBV4-1 with TRBJ2-1; D possibly uses TRBD1 or TRBD2 (5 bases each). The CDR3 runs to 15 residues. Germline values: CDR1 MGHRA, CDR2 YSYEKL. Trimming shortened V by 3 bases and J by 3 bases, and 12 bases separated the two germline ends. Here the CDR3 reads CASSHHRDLYNEQFF. CDR3 in DNA: TGCGCCAGCAGCCATCACCGGGACCTCTACAATGAGCAGTTCTTC.

The rearrangement joins TRBV4-1 to TRBJ2-3, with D perhaps matching TRBD1 (6 bases). CDR1 is MGHRA, CDR2 YSYEKL, per germline. The CDR3 extends over 16 amino acids. V lost 2 bases, J lost 6 bases, and 18 bases lay in between. CDR3 region: CASSQYSDRWGDTQYF. CDR3 DNA: TGCGCCAGCAGCCAATACAGTGACAGGTGGGGGGATACGCAGTATTTT.

This clonotype showed up many times. V gene TRBV29-1 combines with J gene TRBJ2-5; 8 bases map to TRBD1. Germline V CDR1 and CDR2: SQVTM, ANQGSEA. Trimming at V came to 7 bases and at J to 2 bases, leaving 3 bases not matched to a gene. The CDR3 is made up of 12 amino acids. Here the CDR3 DNA reads TGCAGCGCTGGACAGGGACAAGAGACCCAGTACTTC. This gives the protein CSAGQGQETQYF.

The chain combines TRBV29-1 with TRBJ2-1; D possibly corresponds to TRBD2 (5 bases). V lost 4 bases to trimming and J lost 3 bases, with 13 bases between them. The germline gives CDR1 SQVTM, CDR2 ANQGSEA. The CDR3 has 14 residues. The CDR3 DNA sequence: TGCAGCGTTGCCCCAGCGGCGAGCTACAATGAGCAGTTCTTC. Translating gives CSVAPAASYNEQFF.

This rearrangement joins TRBV24-1 to TRBJ1-2; D unresolved. The V gene lost 3 bases and the J gene lost 5 bases, with 12 bases spanning the gap. The CDR3 runs 14 residues. The germline CDR1 and CDR2 sequences are KGHDR and SFDVKD. The CDR3 DNA sequence: TGTGCCACCAGTGATCCCAGCGTGCCTTATGGCTACACCTTC. Translation: CATSDPSVPYGYTF.

The chain recombines TRBV6-5 with TRBJ2-2; 7 bases are shared with TRBD1. Germline assignment: CDR1 MNHEY and CDR2 SVGAGI. This CDR3 has 16 residues. Trimming took 6 bases from V and 4 from J; bases not matched to a gene: 11. CDR3 region: CASSYTGAHLTGELFF. DNA for the CDR3: TGTGCCAGCAGCTATACAGGGGCCCATCTCACCGGGGAGCTGTTTTTT.

This clonotype showed up just a few times. V and J are TRBV7-9 and TRBJ2-7; maybe TRBD1 (6 bases). Per germline, CDR1 SEHNR and CDR2 FQNEAQ (reference sequence). The CDR3 contains 12 residues. Trimming shortened V by 1 base and J by 7 bases, and 8 bases separated the two germline ends. This CDR3 is CASSLEGVEQYV. The CDR3 DNA follows: TGTGCCAGCAGCTTAGAGGGGGTGGAGCAGTACGTC.

The chain couples TRBV20-1 to TRBJ2-7; no clear D gene. There are 15 residues in the CDR3. Trimming cost V 2 bases and J 9 bases, with 23 bases left between them. The germline gives CDR1 DFQATT, CDR2 SNEGSKA (reference sequence). This CDR3 is CSARPTETITTGQYF. The CDR3 DNA follows: TGCAGTGCTAGACCCACAGAAACTATCACTACGGGGCAGTACTTC.

The V gene is TRBV20-1, the J gene TRBJ2-3; 9 nucleotides line up with TRBD1. The germline V gene has CDR1 DFQATT and CDR2 SNEGSKA (reference sequence). The CDR3 spans 15 residues. J gave up 1 base and V 8 bases, and 10 bases lay outside the gene matches. The CDR3 nucleotides read TGCAGTTCCTGGACCCGGGACAGGGGCACAGATACGCAGTATTTT. Its protein product is CSSWTRDRGTDTQYF.

This clonotype was recorded at least ten times. The rearrangement joins TRBV27 to TRBJ2-1; TRBD2 aligns across 7 bases. Germline CDR1 is MNHEY and CDR2 is SMNVEV (reference sequence). CDR3 size: 12 residues. The junction had 6 bases not matched to a gene; V was cut back by 8 bases and J by 8 bases. The chain's CDR3 is CASCTRGDEQFF. CDR3 DNA: TGTGCCAGCTGTACTCGGGGGGATGAGCAGTTCTTC.

This clonotype was counted a few times. The rearrangement joins TRBV18 to TRBJ2-5; 11 nucleotides agree with TRBD2. Germline lookup yields CDR1 KGHSH and CDR2 LQKENI. The CDR3 is 15 residues long. After removal of 6 bases from V and 2 bases from J, the junction contained 5 bases not matched to a gene. The CDR3 sequence is CASSEGTSGQETQYF. In nucleotides, the CDR3 is TGTGCCAGCTCTGAGGGGACTAGCGGTCAAGAGACCCAGTACTTC.

This clonotype has only a few counts. J is TRBJ1-1 and V is TRBV7-9; no reliable D call. Germline assignment: CDR1 SEHNR and CDR2 FQNEAQ (reference sequence). Between the trimmed V and J ends, which lost 0 bases and 4 bases, there was a span of 9 bases. The CDR3 has 14 residues. CDR3 bases: TGTGCCAGCAGCTTAGCGCTAGTGGGCACTGAAGCTTTCTTT. Protein: CASSLALVGTEAFF.

At least ten counts were recorded for this clonotype. The chain is built from TRBV4-1 and TRBJ2-1; 9 bases map to TRBD1. Germline V gene data show CDR1 as MGHRA and CDR2 as YSYEKL. V dropped 3 bases and J dropped 6; count of bases not matched to a gene: 6. The CDR3 spans 15 residues. CDR3 protein: CASSQGQGVGNEQFF. The CDR3 region has the DNA TGCGCCAGCAGCCAGGGACAGGGTGTAGGCAATGAGCAGTTCTTC.

This clonotype has more than one count but fewer than ten. This sequence joins TRBV12-3 or TRBV12-4 and TRBJ2-5; the match to TRBD2 covers 14 bases. Trimming cost V 5 bases and J 2 bases; bases outside gene matches: 1. This CDR3 has 15 amino acids. Written as DNA, the CDR3 is TGTGCCAGCAGTGGACTAGCGGGGGGACAAGAGACCCAGTACTTC. Translation: CASSGLAGGQETQYF.

A few counts support this clonotype. The chain joins TRBV28 to TRBJ1-6; D call uncertain. The V and J ends lost 6 bases and 8 bases respectively, with 14 bases between them. Germline V gene lookup returns CDR1 MDHEN and CDR2 SYDVKM. The CDR3 covers 14 residues. This chain's CDR3 is CASSPAREYSPLHF. The CDR3 DNA follows: TGTGCCAGCAGCCCCGCGAGGGAGTATTCACCCCTCCACTTT.

The V call is TRBV10-2, the J call TRBJ2-7; D might be TRBD1 (5 bases). The CDR3 is made up of 15 amino acids. V dropped 4 bases and J dropped 4 bases, with 17 bases sitting between them. Germline CDR1 WSHSY, CDR2 SAAADI. In DNA form, the CDR3 reads TGCGCCAGCAGTGCTGGTCCAAGGGGATTTTACGAGCAGTACGTC. Translated, it gives CASSAGPRGFYEQYV.

This clonotype appeared a few times. The rearrangement joins TRBV21-1 to TRBJ2-3; TRBD1 is the table's D call and was not checked against the DNA. TRBV21-1 is described as a pseudogene. CDR3 size: 18 residues. Here the CDR3 DNA reads TGTGCCAGCAGCAAAGGGGGGAAGCGGGGCGAAAGCACAGATACGCAGTATTTT. Amino acids: CASSKGGKRGESTDTQYF.

The CDR3: CASSPGRNYGYTF. The CDR3 nucleotides read TGTGCCAGCAGCCCCGGGAGGAACTATGGCTACACCTTC. The rearrangement uses TRBV7-2 and TRBJ1-2; no clear D. The ends were cut back, 5 bases at V and 2 bases at J, with 9 bases in the middle. From germline, CDR1 is SGHTA and CDR2 FQGNSA. The CDR3 length is 13 residues. The complete variable domain, with remaining parts taken from reference TRBV7-2 and TRBJ1-2, reads GAGVSQSPSNKVTEKGKDVELRCDPISGHTALYWYRQSLGQGLEFLIYFQGNSAPDKSGLPSDRFSAERTGGSVSTLTIQRTQQEDSAVYLCASSPGRNYGYTFGSGTRLTVV.

This clonotype was counted ten times or more. This sequence joins TRBV7-3 and TRBJ1-4; 10 bases agree with TRBD1. The CDR3 sequence is 18 residues long. The ends lost 3 bases at V and 7 bases at J; junction bases unmatched: 14. Germline assignment: CDR1 SGHTA and CDR2 FQGTGA. The CDR3 DNA is TGTGCCAGCAGCTTTGGCGGGACAGGGGTTCCGCCTGGTGAAAAACTGTTTTTT. It codes for CASSFGGTGVPPGEKLFF.

A few counts support this clonotype. The chain links TRBV20-1 to TRBJ2-7, with D unresolved. The V and J ends lost 3 bases and 7 bases respectively, with 10 bases between them. The CDR3 has 11 residues. The germline CDR1 and CDR2 sequences are DFQATT and SNEGSKA (reference sequence). CDR3 residues: CSASPSGEQYF. As DNA, the CDR3 is TGCAGTGCTAGCCCCTCTGGTGAGCAGTACTTC.

V usage is TRBV4-1 and J usage is TRBJ2-2, with D unresolved. The CDR3 length is 14 residues. Germline CDR1 is MGHRA and CDR2 is YSYEKL. V lost 3 bases, J lost 6 bases, and 11 bases lay in between. This chain's CDR3 is CASSQVLAPGELFF. CDR3 coding DNA: TGCGCCAGCAGCCAGGTGCTGGCACCCGGGGAGCTGTTTTTT.

This clonotype has just a few counts. V and J are TRBV7-2 and TRBJ2-7; possibly TRBD1 for D (7 bases). CDR1 and CDR2 (germline): SGHTA, FQGNSA. V shed 5 bases and J shed 6 bases, with 20 bases lying between them. The CDR3 runs 15 residues. CDR3 sequence: CASSKRQGGGTEQYF. In DNA, the CDR3 is TGTGCCAGCAGCAAGAGACAGGGTGGAGGGACCGAGCAGTACTTC. Together with reference TRBV7-2 and TRBJ2-7, the CDR3 gives the full variable domain: GAGVSQSPSNKVTEKGKDVELRCDPISGHTALYWYRQSLGQGLEFLIYFQGNSAPDKSGLPSDRFSAERTGGSVSTLTIQRTQQEDSAVYLCASSKRQGGGTEQYFGPGTRLTVT.

This clonotype has just a few counts. The chain carries TRBV7-2 and TRBJ1-4; no reliable D call. Germline V gives CDR1 SGHTA, CDR2 FQGNSA. Between the trimmed V and J ends, which lost 5 bases and 6 bases, there was a span of 16 bases. CDR3 length equals 15 residues. The CDR3 spells CASSPRTGADEKLFF. CDR3 nucleotide sequence: TGTGCCAGCAGCCCCCGTACGGGAGCCGATGAAAAACTGTTTTTT. The full variable domain, its missing parts supplied by reference TRBV7-2 and TRBJ1-4, is GAGVSQSPSNKVTEKGKDVELRCDPISGHTALYWYRQSLGQGLEFLIYFQGNSAPDKSGLPSDRFSAERTGGSVSTLTIQRTQQEDSAVYLCASSPRTGADEKLFFGSGTQLSVL.

For this clonotype: Without the conserved terminal phenylalanine or tryptophan, this CDR3 likely stems from a read error. It is unclear where the CDR3 begins or ends on the DNA, so no DNA is shown, and the CDR3 is as TCRdb lists it. The chain combines TRBV6-1 with TRBJ2-1; TRBD1 reflects the table's D call only, with no check against the DNA. The CDR3 extends over 13 residues, inclusive of both ends. CDR1 is MNHNS, CDR2 SASEGT, per germline. The CDR3 reads CASSLPIWDRVLP.